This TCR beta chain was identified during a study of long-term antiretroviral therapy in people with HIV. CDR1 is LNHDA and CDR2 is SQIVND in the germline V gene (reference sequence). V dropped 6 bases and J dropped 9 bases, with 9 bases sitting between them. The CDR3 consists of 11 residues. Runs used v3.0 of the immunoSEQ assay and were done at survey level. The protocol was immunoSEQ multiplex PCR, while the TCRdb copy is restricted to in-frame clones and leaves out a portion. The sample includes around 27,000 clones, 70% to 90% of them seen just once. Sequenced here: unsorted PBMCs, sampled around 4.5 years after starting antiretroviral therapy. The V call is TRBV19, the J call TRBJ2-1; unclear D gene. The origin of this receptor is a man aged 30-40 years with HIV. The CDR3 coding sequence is TGTGCCAGTAGGGCATCCGGTGAGCAGTTCTTC. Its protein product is CASRASGEQFF.